This T cell receptor (beta chain) appears in the sequencing data of a study of CD8 T cells in ankylosing spondylitis. TCRdb processed the 5' RACE reads anew with MiXCR; each CDR3 protein has one entry. In the table there are 250,000 to 350,000 distinct CDR3 sequences, roughly 20% of which are singletons. The V end was cut by 4 bases, the J end by 0 bases, with 19 bases between. Germline V lookup: CDR1 DFQATT, CDR2 SNEGSKA (reference sequence). The CDR3 has 17 residues. This receptor was identified in a male donor with ankylosing spondylitis or in good health (not recorded which). The sequencing input was blood, either unsorted or a sorted T cell fraction (not recorded which). V gene TRBV20-1 combines with J gene TRBJ2-1; D remains unclear. The CDR3 DNA reads TGCAGTGCTACTCTATCCTCAAAGCGCTTCTCCTACAATGAGCAGTTCTTC. This codes for CSATLSSKRFSYNEQFF.